These 17 T cell receptor beta chains originate from one sample sequenced in a study of blood T cell repertoires in COVID-19. Generated by immunoSEQ multiplex PCR, the TCRdb table keeps only in-frame clones and is missing some. There are some 260,000 clones in the sample; under 95% occur only once, and approximately 2% lies in the top ten. Sequencing input: PBMCs or T cells enriched from blood (not recorded which). Receptors originate from a woman aged 18-29 years who had recovered from COVID-19.

The sample holds one count of this clone. The CDR3 bases are TGCAGCGTTGAAGACACAGGCGCTTTCTTT. It yields the protein CSVEDTGAFF. The chain uses TRBV29-1 and TRBJ1-1, with a possible D match to TRBD1 (5 bases). Germline CDR1 and CDR2: SQVTM and ANQGSEA. V shed 0 bases and J shed 11 bases, with 7 bases lying between them. The CDR3 loop spans 10 amino acids.

V and J are TRBV29-1 and TRBJ2-3; maybe TRBD1 (6 bases). Germline V gives CDR1 SQVTM, CDR2 ANQGSEA. The CDR3 runs 14 residues. Deletions cut 2 bases from V and 1 base from J, with 10 bases between. In DNA form, the CDR3 reads TGCAGCGTTGAACAGGGGTCGGGCACAGATACGCAGTATTTT. This translates into CSVEQGSGTDTQYF.

The chain uses TRBV9 and TRBJ1-1; the D is unclear. V gave up 3 bases and J gave up 6 bases, with 9 bases separating them. The CDR3 loop spans 12 amino acids. Per the germline V gene, CDR1 is SGDLS and CDR2 is YYNGEE. The CDR3 DNA follows: TGTGCCAGCAGCGGGGCTCATTCTGAAGCTTTCTTT. Translation gives CASSGAHSEAFF.

The J gene is TRBJ2-3, the V gene TRBV29-1, with a tentative D call TRBD1 (6 bases). The CDR3 totals 14 residues. V lost 8 bases and J lost 3, with 18 bases in between. Germline CDR1 is SQVTM and CDR2 is ANQGSEA. CDR3 DNA: TGCAGCTGTGACAGGAACGAGGGGACAGATACGCAGTATTTT. It yields the protein CSCDRNEGTDTQYF.

V is TRBV19 and J is TRBJ2-1, with D possibly being TRBD2 (6 bases). V shed 4 bases and J shed 7 bases, with 11 bases lying between them. CDR1 LNHDA and CDR2 SQIVND come from the germline V gene (reference sequence). The CDR3 is 13 residues long. The CDR3 here is CASSSGKVNEQFF. The CDR3 DNA follows: TGTGCCAGTAGTAGCGGGAAAGTGAATGAGCAGTTCTTC.

For this clone: The junction differs from germline at one of its ends, possibly a read error. The CDR3 sequence: CASSVASYHEQFF. As DNA, the CDR3 is TGTGCCAGCAGCGTAGCTTCCTACCATGAGCAGTTCTTC. This chain uses TRBV9 with TRBJ2-1; D call uncertain. The CDR3 loop spans 13 amino acids. Germline V gene sequence: CDR1 SGDLS, CDR2 YYNGEE.

The V gene is TRBV11-3, the J gene TRBJ2-3; the match to TRBD2 covers 8 bases. The CDR3 covers 16 residues. The V gene end was trimmed by 3 bases and the J gene end by 4 bases; junction bases not matched to a gene: 9. Germline V CDR1 and CDR2: SGHNT, YENEEA. CDR3 residues: CASSLSHGGASDTQYF. CDR3 bases: TGTGCCAGCAGCTTGTCCCACGGGGGGGCATCAGATACGCAGTATTTT.

This chain joins TRBV11-2 and TRBJ2-3; 9 bases map to TRBD2. CDR3 length: 16 amino acids. V lost 3 bases and J lost 4; bases outside the gene matches: 8. Germline CDR1 reads SGHAT; CDR2 reads FQNNGV. As DNA, the CDR3 is TGTGCCAGCAGCTTGAGGCTAGCGGGAATTGCAGATACGCAGTATTTT. Its protein is CASSLRLAGIADTQYF.

This sequence joins TRBV7-2 and TRBJ2-1; the D gene is possibly TRBD1 (6 bases). The ends were cut back, 5 bases at V and 3 bases at J, with 14 bases in the middle. Germline V lookup: CDR1 SGHTA, CDR2 FQGNSA. CDR3 size: 15 residues. The CDR3 nucleotides read TGTGCCAGCAGCCAGGACAGAGTAAGCTACAATGAGCAGTTCTTC. Translated: CASSQDRVSYNEQFF.

This chain connects TRBV6-5 to TRBJ2-1, with a weak D call TRBD1 (5 bases). CDR3 length equals 14 residues. Trimming took off 2 bases at V and 3 bases at J, with 8 bases between the two ends. Germline V gives CDR1 MNHEY, CDR2 SVGAGI. CDR3 sequence reads: CASSYKDNYNEQFF. The CDR3 DNA is TGTGCCAGCAGTTACAAGGACAACTACAATGAGCAGTTCTTC.

The chain couples TRBV9 to TRBJ2-3; TRBD2 aligns across 10 bases. This CDR3 comprises 14 residues. With V trimmed by 0 bases and J by 10 bases, 5 bases remained unmatched. Per germline, CDR1 SGDLS and CDR2 YYNGEE. This CDR3 reads CASSVGQRGGPQYF. In DNA form, the CDR3 reads TGTGCCAGCAGCGTAGGTCAGCGGGGGGGCCCGCAGTATTTT.

The J gene is TRBJ2-1, the V gene TRBV12-3 or TRBV12-4; a possible D gene is TRBD2 (5 bases). The CDR3 covers 12 residues. V was pared by 3 bases and J by 8 bases, with 8 bases between. CDR3 loop: CASSFGGYEQFF. CDR3 in DNA: TGTGCCAGCAGTTTTGGAGGTTATGAGCAGTTCTTC.

The chain couples TRBV19 to TRBJ1-2, with D perhaps matching TRBD1 (6 bases). Between the trimmed V and J ends, which lost 6 bases and 1 base, there was a span of 9 bases. CDR1 is LNHDA and CDR2 is SQIVND in the germline V gene (reference sequence). The CDR3 runs to 13 residues. CDR3 coding DNA: TGTGCCAGTAGCACACAGGGTAACTATGGCTACACCTTC. Translated, it gives CASSTQGNYGYTF. Together with reference TRBV19 and TRBJ1-2, the CDR3 gives the full variable domain: DGGITQSPKYLFRKEGQNVTLSCEQNLNHDAMYWYRQDPGQGLRLIYYSQIVNDFQKGDIAEGYSVSREKKESFPLTVTSAQKNPTAFYLCASSTQGNYGYTFGSGTRLTVV.

The V call is TRBV21-1, the J call TRBJ1-2; no check of the table's D call, TRBD1, against the DNA was made. TRBV21-1 is described as a pseudogene. This CDR3 contains 9 residues. The CDR3 nucleotides read TGTGCCAGCAGCAACAGGCCCCTCTTC. It codes for CASSNRPLF.

J is TRBJ2-1 and V is TRBV29-1, with a weak D call TRBD1 (5 bases). Trimming cost V 8 bases and J 0 bases, with 8 bases left between them. CDR3 length: 12 amino acids. The germline gives CDR1 SQVTM, CDR2 ANQGSEA. Here the CDR3 reads CSIDSSYNEQFF. The DNA of the CDR3 is TGCAGCATCGACAGCTCCTACAATGAGCAGTTCTTC.

The chain combines TRBV7-2 with TRBJ1-2, with TRBD1 as a possible D gene (6 bases). The germline gives CDR1 SGHTA, CDR2 FQGNSA. V was trimmed by 0 bases and J by 2 bases, leaving 10 bases between them. The CDR3 contains 15 residues. CDR3 DNA: TGTGCCAGCAGCTTAGCTAGACAGGCAAACTATGGCTACACCTTC. This gives the protein CASSLARQANYGYTF. The full variable domain, rest sourced from reference TRBV7-2 and TRBJ1-2, is GAGVSQSPSNKVTEKGKDVELRCDPISGHTALYWYRQSLGQGLEFLIYFQGNSAPDKSGLPSDRFSAERTGGSVSTLTIQRTQQEDSAVYLCASSLARQANYGYTFGSGTRLTVV.

V gene TRBV28 combines with J gene TRBJ2-3, with TRBD2 matching 7 bases. V dropped 2 bases and J dropped 5; count of bases not matched to a gene: 1. Germline lookup yields CDR1 MDHEN and CDR2 SYDVKM. This CDR3 contains 13 residues. CDR3 in amino acids: CASSLGLGDTQYF. In nucleotides, the CDR3 is TGTGCCAGCAGTTTAGGACTAGGAGATACGCAGTATTTT.